This T cell receptor beta chain was sequenced during a study of long-term antiretroviral therapy in people with HIV. They ran version v3.0 of the immunoSEQ assay at survey level. Sequencing used immunoSEQ multiplex PCR; TCRdb keeps in-frame clones, though not all of them. The table has tens of thousands of clones, 80% to 95% seen once. The CDR3 has 14 residues. CDR1 LNHDA and CDR2 SQIVND come from the germline V gene (reference sequence). The V gene lost 6 bases and the J gene lost 4 bases, with 15 bases spanning the gap. This receptor was obtained from a woman aged 40 to 50 with HIV. The chain links TRBV19 to TRBJ1-1; D may be TRBD1 (5 bases). Here the sequenced sample was unsorted PBMCs, taken 5 to 5.5 years after starting antiretroviral therapy. The CDR3 is CASSVGQPATEAFF. CDR3 nucleotides: TGTGCCAGTAGCGTTGGACAACCTGCCACTGAAGCTTTCTTT.